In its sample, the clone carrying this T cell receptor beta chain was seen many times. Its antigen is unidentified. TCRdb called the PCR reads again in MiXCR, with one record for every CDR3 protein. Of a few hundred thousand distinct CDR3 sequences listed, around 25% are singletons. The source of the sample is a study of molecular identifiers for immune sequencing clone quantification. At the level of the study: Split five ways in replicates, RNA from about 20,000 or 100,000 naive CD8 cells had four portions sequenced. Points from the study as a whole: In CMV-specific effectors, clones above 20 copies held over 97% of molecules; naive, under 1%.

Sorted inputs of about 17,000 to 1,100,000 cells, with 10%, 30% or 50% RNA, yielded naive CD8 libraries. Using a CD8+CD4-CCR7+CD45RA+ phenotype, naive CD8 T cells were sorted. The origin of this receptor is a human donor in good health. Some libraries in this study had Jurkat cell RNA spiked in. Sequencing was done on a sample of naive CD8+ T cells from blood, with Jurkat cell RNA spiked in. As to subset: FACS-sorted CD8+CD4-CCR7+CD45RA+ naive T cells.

CDR3 nucleotide sequence: TGCGCCAGCAGCCAGCCCTCCTACGAGCAGTACTTC. As protein: CASSQPSYEQYF. This sequence joins TRBV4-1 and TRBJ2-7; D unresolved. The CDR3 consists of 12 residues. Germline CDR1 MGHRA, CDR2 YSYEKL. Trimming took 3 bases from V and 0 from J, leaving 3 bases between them.